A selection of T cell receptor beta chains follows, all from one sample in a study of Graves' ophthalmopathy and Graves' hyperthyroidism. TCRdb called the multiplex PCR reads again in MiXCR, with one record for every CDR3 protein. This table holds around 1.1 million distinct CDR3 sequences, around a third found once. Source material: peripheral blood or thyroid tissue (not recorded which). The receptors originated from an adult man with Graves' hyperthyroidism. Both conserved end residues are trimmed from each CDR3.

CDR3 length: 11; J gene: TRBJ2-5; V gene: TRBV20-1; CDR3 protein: SAEREGAETQY
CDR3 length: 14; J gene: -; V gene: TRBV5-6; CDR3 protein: ASSVVEGTSYNEQF
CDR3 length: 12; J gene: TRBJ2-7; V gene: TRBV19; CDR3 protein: ASSPGDGRYEQY
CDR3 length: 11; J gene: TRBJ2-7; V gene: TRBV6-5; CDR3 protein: ASTRTGVYEQY
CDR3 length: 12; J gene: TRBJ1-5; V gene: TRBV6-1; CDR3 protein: ASSEALSNQPQH
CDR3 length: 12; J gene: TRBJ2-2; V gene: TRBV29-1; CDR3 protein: SVEVRENTGELF
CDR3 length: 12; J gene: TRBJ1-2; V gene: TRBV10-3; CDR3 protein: AISALGGFAGYT
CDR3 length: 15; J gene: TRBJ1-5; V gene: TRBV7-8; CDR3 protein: ASSLLARGGPDQPQH
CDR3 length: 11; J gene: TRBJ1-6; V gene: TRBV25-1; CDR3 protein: ASSWAGNSPLH
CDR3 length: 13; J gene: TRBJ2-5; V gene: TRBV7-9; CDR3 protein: ASSLEGAGAETQY
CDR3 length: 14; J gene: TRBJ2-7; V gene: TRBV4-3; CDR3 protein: ASSRVGAGGPYEQY
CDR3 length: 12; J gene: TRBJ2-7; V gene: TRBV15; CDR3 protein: ATSREAGDYEQY
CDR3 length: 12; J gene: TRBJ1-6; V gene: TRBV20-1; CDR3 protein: SASILDRASPLH
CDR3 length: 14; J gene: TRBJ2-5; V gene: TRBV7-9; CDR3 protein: ASRRGQSSGQETQY
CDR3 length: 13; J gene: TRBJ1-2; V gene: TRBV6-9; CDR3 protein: ASSLNTAGNYGYT
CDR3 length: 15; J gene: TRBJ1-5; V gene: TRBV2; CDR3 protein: ASSARVAEGGNQPQH
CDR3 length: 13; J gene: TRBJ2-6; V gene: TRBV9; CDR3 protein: ASSVAGVGANVLT
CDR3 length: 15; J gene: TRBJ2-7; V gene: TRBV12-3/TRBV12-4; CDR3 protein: ASSLGTRGIEGYEQY
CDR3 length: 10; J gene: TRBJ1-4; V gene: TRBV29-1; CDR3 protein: SVGVLNEKLF
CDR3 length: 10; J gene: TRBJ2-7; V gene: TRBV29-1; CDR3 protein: SVAEGGGEQY
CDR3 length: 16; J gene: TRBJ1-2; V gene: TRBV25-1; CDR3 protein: ASSSAKALQGKAGGYT
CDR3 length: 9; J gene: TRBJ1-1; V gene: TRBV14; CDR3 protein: ASSQDRRVF
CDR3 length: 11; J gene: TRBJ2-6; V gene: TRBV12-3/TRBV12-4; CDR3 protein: ASMNSGANVLT
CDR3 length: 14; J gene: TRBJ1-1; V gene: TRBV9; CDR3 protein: ASSTTRQGATTEAF
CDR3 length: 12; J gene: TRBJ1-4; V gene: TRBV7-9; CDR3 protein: ASSPGAYNEKLF
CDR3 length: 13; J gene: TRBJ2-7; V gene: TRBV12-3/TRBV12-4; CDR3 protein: ASRSETSGNYEQY
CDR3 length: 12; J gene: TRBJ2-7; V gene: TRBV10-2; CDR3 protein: ASSVTSGGGEQY
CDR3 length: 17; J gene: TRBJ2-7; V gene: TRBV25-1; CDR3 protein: ASSESRGAGTRAWSEQY
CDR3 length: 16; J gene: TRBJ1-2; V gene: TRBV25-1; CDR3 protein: ASSETPTRERVNYGYT
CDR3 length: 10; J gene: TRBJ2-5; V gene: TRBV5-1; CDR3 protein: AIMTSGETQY
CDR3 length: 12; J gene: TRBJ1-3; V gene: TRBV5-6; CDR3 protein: ASSFAGAGNTIY
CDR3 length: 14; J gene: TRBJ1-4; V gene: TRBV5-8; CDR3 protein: ASSSQTGQTNEKLF
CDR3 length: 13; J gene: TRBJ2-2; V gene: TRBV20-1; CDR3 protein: SARSTGSMVGELF
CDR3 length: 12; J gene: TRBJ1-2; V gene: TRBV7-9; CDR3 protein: ASSGTDRNYGCT
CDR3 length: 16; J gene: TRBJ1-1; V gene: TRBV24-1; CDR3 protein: ATSDTPGQGKVNTEAF
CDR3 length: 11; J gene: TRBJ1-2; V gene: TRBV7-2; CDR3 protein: ASSPDSNYGYT
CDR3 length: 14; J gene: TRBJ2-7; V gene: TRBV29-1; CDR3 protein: SVEDPGQGADREQY
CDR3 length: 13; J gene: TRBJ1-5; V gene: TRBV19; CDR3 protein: ASSIGTPPNQPQH
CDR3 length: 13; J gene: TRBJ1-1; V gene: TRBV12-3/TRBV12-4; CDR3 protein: ASSWGQERNTEAF
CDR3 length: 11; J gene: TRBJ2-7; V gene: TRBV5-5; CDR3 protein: ASTRPDRAEQY